The next 26 T cell receptor beta chains were all read from a single sample in a study of long-term antiretroviral therapy in people with HIV (dated by TCRdb to between 2021 and 2022). The immunoSEQ hsTCRB v3.0 assay was used at survey level resolution to sequence the TRB variable region. In TCRdb, the immuneACCESS table is reduced to in-frame sequences with V and J assigned. These tables do not hold every clone; where another copy was compared, an unresolved V gene accounts for under half, and the others remain unexplained. The sample has about 20,000 clones on record, 75% to 85% of them singletons. Around 11% of the sample belongs to the ten largest clones. Sequencing used unsorted PBMCs, obtained 0.2 years after starting antiretroviral therapy. These receptor sequences come from a woman in her thirties or forties with HIV.

The chain links TRBV6-5 to TRBJ1-2; TRBD1 aligns across 7 bases. CDR3 length equals 13 residues. V lost 6 bases to trimming and J lost 4 bases; unmatched junction nucleotides: 5. The V gene's germline CDR1 is MNHEY and CDR2 SVGAGI. In DNA, the CDR3 is TGTGCCAGCAGGGAGACAGGGACCTATGGCTACACCTTC. Its protein product is CASRETGTYGYTF.

This clone has a single count. This chain joins TRBV6-4 and TRBJ1-1, with a weak D call TRBD1 (5 bases). Trimming pared 4 bases from V and 1 base from J, leaving 13 bases between. The CDR3 has 15 amino acids. Germline values: CDR1 MRHNA, CDR2 SNTAGT. CDR3: CASSAQGLGNTEAFF. CDR3 sequence (DNA): TGTGCCAGCAGTGCGCAGGGTCTGGGGAACACTGAAGCTTTCTTT.

The chain has TRBV2 and TRBJ1-2; TRBD1 matches 9 bases. The V and J ends lost 6 bases and 4 bases, in that order; junction bases with no gene match: 9. The CDR3 is 15 amino acids. Germline CDR1 reads SNHLY; CDR2 reads FYNNEI. The CDR3 DNA sequence: TGTGCCAGCAGGGGAAGGGACAGGGCCGGCTATGGCTACACCTTC. Amino acid sequence: CASRGRDRAGYGYTF.

The CDR3 sequence: CASEMAGGVGELFF. CDR3 in DNA: TGTGCCAGCGAGATGGCGGGGGGGGTCGGGGAGCTGTTTTTT. The gene calls are TRBV4-2 and TRBJ2-2; TRBD2 matches 9 bases. Germline CDR1 and CDR2: LGHNA and YNFKEQ. V shed 8 bases, J shed 7 bases, and the junction held 8 bases outside the gene matches. The CDR3 sequence is 14 residues long.

This clone was recorded once. The chain links TRBV18 to TRBJ2-5; TRBD2 might be the D (5 bases). The germline CDR1 and CDR2 sequences are KGHSH and LQKENI. V dropped 8 bases and J dropped 5 bases, with 15 bases sitting between them. This CDR3 has 13 amino acids. The CDR3 nucleotides read TGTGCCAGCACCCTGACGGAGGAGGAGACCCAGTACTTC. As protein: CASTLTEEETQYF.

This rearrangement joins TRBV6-1 to TRBJ1-2; 7 bases line up with TRBD1. This CDR3 has 12 residues. CDR1 MNHNS and CDR2 SASEGT come from the germline V gene. V dropped 4 bases and J dropped 6; count of bases not matched to a gene: 2. The chain's CDR3 is CASSGQGDGYTF. CDR3 nucleotide sequence: TGTGCCAGCAGTGGACAGGGCGATGGCTACACCTTC.

The V gene is TRBV7-9, the J gene TRBJ1-1; no definite D call. CDR1 and CDR2 from the germline V gene are SEHNR and FQNEAQ (reference sequence). The CDR3 sequence is 14 residues long. The ends were cut back, 1 base at V and 5 bases at J, with 11 bases in the middle. The CDR3 region has the DNA TGTGCCAGCAGCTTAGTTGCGGCTTCGACTGAAGCTTTCTTT. This translates into CASSLVAASTEAFF.

This chain uses TRBV27 with TRBJ2-7, with D perhaps matching TRBD1 (5 bases). Germline V gene sequence: CDR1 MNHEY, CDR2 SMNVEV (reference sequence). This CDR3 is 15 amino acids long. Trimming took 3 bases from V and 2 from J, leaving 14 bases between them. CDR3 amino acids: CASSFSFQGTYEQYF. CDR3 in DNA: TGTGCCAGCAGTTTTTCATTTCAGGGAACCTACGAGCAGTACTTC.

The V gene is TRBV10-3, the J gene TRBJ2-5, with TRBD2 matching 12 bases. Per germline, CDR1 ENHRY and CDR2 SYGVKD. V lost 6 bases and J lost 5; bases outside the gene matches: 10. The CDR3 sequence is 16 residues long. Here the CDR3 reads CAISKILAGGAETQYF. CDR3 nucleotides: TGTGCCATCAGCAAGATACTAGCGGGGGGAGCGGAGACCCAGTACTTC.

V gene TRBV4-3 combines with J gene TRBJ1-6; possibly TRBD1 for D (6 bases). V was cut by 0 bases and J by 4 bases, with 10 bases left in between. The CDR3 spans 16 residues. CDR1 LGHNA and CDR2 YSLEER come from the germline V gene. The CDR3 spells CASSQDGQPYNSPLHF. CDR3 DNA sequence: TGCGCCAGCAGCCAAGATGGACAGCCTTATAATTCACCCCTCCACTTT.

J is TRBJ2-2 and V is TRBV5-8; TRBD2 might be the D (5 bases). V lost 3 bases and J 6 bases, leaving 6 bases between the germline ends. The CDR3 has 12 amino acids. Germline V gives CDR1 SGHTS, CDR2 YDEGEE. The CDR3 loop is CASSWGAGELFF. CDR3 nucleotide sequence: TGTGCCAGCAGCTGGGGAGCCGGGGAGCTGTTTTTT.

This clone was picked up a small number of times. The V call is TRBV6-1, the J call TRBJ2-7, with 9 bases aligning to TRBD2. The V and J ends lost 6 bases and 6 bases, in that order; junction bases with no gene match: 6. The CDR3 consists of 13 residues. CDR1 is MNHNS, CDR2 SASEGT, per germline. The CDR3 spells CASSVGLAVEQYF. In DNA form, the CDR3 reads TGTGCCAGCAGCGTGGGACTAGCCGTCGAGCAGTACTTC.

This chain uses TRBV15 with TRBJ1-5, with D hard to call. The CDR3 has 19 residues. CDR1 LNHNV and CDR2 YYDKDF come from the germline V gene (reference sequence). V lost 0 bases and J 0 bases, leaving 18 bases between the germline ends. The CDR3 is CATSRDSLRVLYSNQPQHF. The CDR3 bases are TGTGCCACCAGCAGAGATTCCCTTAGGGTCCTTTATAGCAATCAGCCCCAGCATTTT. Full variable domain (missing parts from reference TRBV15 and TRBJ1-5): DAMVIQNPRYQVTQFGKPVTLSCSQTLNHNVMYWYQQKSSQAPKLLFHYYDKDFNNEADTPDNFQSRRPNTSFCFLDIRSPGLGDTAMYLCATSRDSLRVLYSNQPQHFGDGTRLSIL.

The CDR3 loop reads CASSWGGQISGNTIYF. CDR3 nucleotide sequence: TGTGCCAGCAGCTGGGGGGGACAGATCTCTGGAAACACCATATATTTT. The chain joins TRBV7-2 to TRBJ1-3; TRBD1 agrees at 7 bases. CDR3 size: 16 residues. The junction had 6 bases not matched to a gene; V was cut back by 4 bases and J by 0 bases. Germline V gene lookup returns CDR1 SGHTA and CDR2 FQGNSA.

The V and J genes are TRBV2 and TRBJ2-2; TRBD1 or TRBD2 may be the D gene (6 bases each). CDR1 is SNHLY and CDR2 is FYNNEI in the germline V gene. The CDR3 consists of 12 residues. V lost 7 bases to trimming and J lost 7 bases, with 10 bases between them. Here the CDR3 reads CASNGGRGELFF. CDR3 nucleotide sequence: TGTGCCAGCAACGGGGGCCGCGGGGAGCTGTTTTTT.

This chain links TRBV30 with TRBJ1-2; TRBD1 agrees at 7 bases. This CDR3 spans 15 amino acids. Germline trimming cut 2 bases from V and 4 bases from J; bases unmatched to any gene: 10. The germline V gene has CDR1 GTSNPN and CDR2 SVGIG (reference sequence). CDR3 protein: CAWSSQTGIGYGYTF. CDR3 sequence (DNA): TGTGCCTGGAGTTCCCAGACAGGGATCGGCTATGGCTACACCTTC.

The chain combines TRBV4-1 with TRBJ2-1; D unresolved. Germline CDR1 is MGHRA and CDR2 is YSYEKL. The V end lost 1 base, the J end lost 1 base, and 2 bases lay between the germline ends. The CDR3 runs 13 residues. CDR3 nucleotides: TGCGCCAGCAGCCAAGTATCCTACAATGAGCAGTTCTTC. This codes for CASSQVSYNEQFF.

J is TRBJ1-1 and V is TRBV5-1; possible D gene TRBD1, 6 bases. This CDR3 has 16 amino acids. Germline V gene data show CDR1 as SGHRS and CDR2 as YFSETQ. V lost 0 bases and J lost 0, with 12 bases in between. CDR3 in amino acids: CASSLAGGQMNTEAFF. CDR3 nucleotides: TGCGCCAGCAGCTTGGCTGGGGGGCAAATGAACACTGAAGCTTTCTTT.

This chain links TRBV4-2 with TRBJ2-3, with TRBD2 matching over 12 bases. The ends lost 0 bases at V and 2 bases at J; junction bases unmatched: 6. CDR1 is LGHNA, CDR2 YNFKEQ, per germline. This CDR3 has 18 residues. CDR3 nucleotides: TGTGCCAGCAGCCAAGAAAGACTAGCGGGGGCCTACACAGATACGCAGTATTTT. This encodes CASSQERLAGAYTDTQYF.

The rearrangement uses TRBV5-1 and TRBJ2-1; 10 positions match TRBD2. This CDR3 has 15 amino acids. J was trimmed by 9 bases and V by 3 bases; bases with no gene match: 9. Looked up from germline, CDR1 is SGHRS and CDR2 is YFSETQ. The CDR3 loop reads CASSSRAGGPLEQFF. DNA of the CDR3: TGCGCCAGCAGCTCACGAGCGGGAGGGCCTCTTGAGCAGTTCTTC.

The chain couples TRBV7-9 to TRBJ2-7; possibly TRBD1 for D (5 bases). The V and J ends lost 4 bases and 5 bases respectively, with 21 bases between them. This CDR3 has 16 amino acids. Germline-derived CDR1 and CDR2 are SEHNR and FQNEAQ (reference sequence). CDR3 in DNA: TGTGCCAGCAGCTCCCTCCGACAGTCTATTACCGACGAGCAGTACTTC. Amino acids: CASSSLRQSITDEQYF.

The J gene is TRBJ2-3, the V gene TRBV7-6, with unresolved D. The CDR3 extends over 15 amino acids. V lost 5 bases and J 0 bases, leaving 12 bases between the germline ends. Germline V gene lookup returns CDR1 SGHVS and CDR2 FNYEAQ. CDR3 amino acids: CASSPLGGSTDTQYF. The DNA of the CDR3 is TGTGCCAGCAGCCCCCTCGGCGGTAGCACAGATACGCAGTATTTT.

This sequence joins TRBV10-3 and TRBJ1-1, with D tentatively TRBD1 (5 bases). This CDR3 comprises 15 residues. The germline V gene encodes CDR1 ENHRY and CDR2 SYGVKD. V lost 0 bases, J lost 1 base, and 9 bases lay in between. The CDR3 spells CAISESTTGNTEAFF. CDR3 sequence (DNA): TGTGCCATCAGTGAGTCGACCACAGGGAACACTGAAGCTTTCTTT.

The chain is built from TRBV5-8 and TRBJ1-5; D uncertain. Germline V gene lookup returns CDR1 SGHTS and CDR2 YDEGEE. The CDR3 is 14 residues long. Trimming removed 2 bases from V and 1 base from J, with 7 bases in between. CDR3 protein: CASSFSPSNQPQHF. As DNA, the CDR3 is TGTGCCAGCAGCTTTTCTCCAAGCAATCAGCCCCAGCATTTT.

The chain couples TRBV7-9 to TRBJ2-2; TRBD1 matches 7 bases. Germline CDR1 SEHNR, CDR2 FQNEAQ (reference sequence). The CDR3 is 14 residues long. The junction had 7 bases not matched to a gene; V was cut back by 5 bases and J by 7 bases. DNA for the CDR3: TGTGCCAGCAGCCGGGACAGCACTGACGGGGAGCTGTTTTTT. Residues: CASSRDSTDGELFF.

Only one count was recorded for this clone. The J gene is TRBJ2-3, the V gene TRBV4-2, with D tentatively TRBD1 (5 bases). The CDR3 has 16 residues. CDR1 LGHNA and CDR2 YNFKEQ come from the germline V gene. Trimming shortened V by 1 base and J by 2 bases, and 13 bases separated the two germline ends. CDR3 in DNA: TGTGCCAGCAGCCAAGGCCCAGGGTGGTCCACAGATACGCAGTATTTT. Translating it yields CASSQGPGWSTDTQYF.